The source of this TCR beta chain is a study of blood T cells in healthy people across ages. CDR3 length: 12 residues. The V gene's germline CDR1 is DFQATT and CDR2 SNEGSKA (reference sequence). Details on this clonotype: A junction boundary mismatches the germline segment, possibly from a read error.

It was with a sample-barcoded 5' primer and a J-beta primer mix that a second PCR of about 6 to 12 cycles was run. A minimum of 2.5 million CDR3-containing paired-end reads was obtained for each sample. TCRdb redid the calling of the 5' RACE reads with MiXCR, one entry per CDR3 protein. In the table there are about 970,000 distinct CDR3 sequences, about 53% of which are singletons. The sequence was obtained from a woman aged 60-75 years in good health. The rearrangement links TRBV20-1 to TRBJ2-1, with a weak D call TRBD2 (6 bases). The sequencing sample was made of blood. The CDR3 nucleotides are TGCAGTGCTACAAAGGGACTCAATGAGCAGTCCTTC. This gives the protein CSATKGLNEQSF.